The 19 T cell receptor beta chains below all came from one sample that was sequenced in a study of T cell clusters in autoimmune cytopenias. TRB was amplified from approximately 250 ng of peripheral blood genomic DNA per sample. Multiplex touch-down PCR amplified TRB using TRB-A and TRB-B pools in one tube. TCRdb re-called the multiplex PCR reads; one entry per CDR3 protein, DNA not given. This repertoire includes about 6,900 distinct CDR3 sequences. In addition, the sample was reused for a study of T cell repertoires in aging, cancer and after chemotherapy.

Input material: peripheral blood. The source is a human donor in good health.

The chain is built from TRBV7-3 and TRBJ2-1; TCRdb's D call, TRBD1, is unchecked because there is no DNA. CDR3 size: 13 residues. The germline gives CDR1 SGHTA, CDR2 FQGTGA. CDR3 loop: CASSFPGSTEQFF.

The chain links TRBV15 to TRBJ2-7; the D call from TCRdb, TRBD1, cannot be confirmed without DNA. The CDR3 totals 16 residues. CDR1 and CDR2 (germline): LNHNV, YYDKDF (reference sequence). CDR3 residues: CATSRGMTGRRDEQYF. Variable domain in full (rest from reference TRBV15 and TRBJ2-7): DAMVIQNPRYQVTQFGKPVTLSCSQTLNHNVMYWYQQKSSQAPKLLFHYYDKDFNNEADTPDNFQSRRPNTSFCFLDIRSPGLGDTAMYLCATSRGMTGRRDEQYFGPGTRLTVT.

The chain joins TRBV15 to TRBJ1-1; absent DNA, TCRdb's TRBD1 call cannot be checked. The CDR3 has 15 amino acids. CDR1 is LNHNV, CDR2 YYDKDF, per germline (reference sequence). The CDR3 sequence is CATSKPGSMNTEAFF.

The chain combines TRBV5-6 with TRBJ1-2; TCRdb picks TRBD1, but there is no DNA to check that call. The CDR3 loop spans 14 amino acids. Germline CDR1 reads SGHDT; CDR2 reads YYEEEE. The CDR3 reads CASSFTGPNYGYTF.

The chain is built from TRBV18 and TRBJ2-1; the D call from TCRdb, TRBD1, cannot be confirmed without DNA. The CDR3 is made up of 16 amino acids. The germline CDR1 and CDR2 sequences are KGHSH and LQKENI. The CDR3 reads CASSPPTGGYYNEQFF.

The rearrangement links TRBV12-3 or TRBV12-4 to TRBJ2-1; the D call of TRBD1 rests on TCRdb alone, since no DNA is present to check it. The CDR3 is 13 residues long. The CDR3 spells CASSLAFPGEQFF.

CDR3 sequence reads: CASSPGQDSYEQYF. This chain connects TRBV5-4 to TRBJ2-7; TCRdb designates TRBD1, a call that cannot be tested without DNA. The CDR3 loop spans 14 amino acids. Germline V gives CDR1 SGHNT, CDR2 YYREEE (reference sequence).

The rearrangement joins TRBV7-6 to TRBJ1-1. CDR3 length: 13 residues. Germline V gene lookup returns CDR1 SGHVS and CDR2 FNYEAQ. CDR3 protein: CASSLRLNTEAFF.

The CDR3 here is CASSQEVDRGAKLFF. The rearrangement links TRBV6-4 to TRBJ1-4; TCRdb's D call, TRBD1, is unchecked because there is no DNA. There are 15 residues in the CDR3. The germline V gene has CDR1 MRHNA and CDR2 SNTAGT.

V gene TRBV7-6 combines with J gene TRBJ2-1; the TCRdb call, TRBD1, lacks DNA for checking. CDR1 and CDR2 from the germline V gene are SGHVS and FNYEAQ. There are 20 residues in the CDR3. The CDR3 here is CASSSRRDRGAPSSYNEQFF.

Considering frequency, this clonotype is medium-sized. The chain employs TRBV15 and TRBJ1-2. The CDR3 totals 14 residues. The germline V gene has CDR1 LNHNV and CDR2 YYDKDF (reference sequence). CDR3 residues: CATSRDRGGYGYTF.

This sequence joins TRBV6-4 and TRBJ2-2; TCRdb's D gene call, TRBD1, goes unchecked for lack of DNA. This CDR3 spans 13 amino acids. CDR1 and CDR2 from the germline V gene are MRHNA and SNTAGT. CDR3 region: CASSLAPTGELFF.

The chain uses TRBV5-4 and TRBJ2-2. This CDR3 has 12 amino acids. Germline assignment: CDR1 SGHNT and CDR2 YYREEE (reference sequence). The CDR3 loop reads CASSLEGGELFF.

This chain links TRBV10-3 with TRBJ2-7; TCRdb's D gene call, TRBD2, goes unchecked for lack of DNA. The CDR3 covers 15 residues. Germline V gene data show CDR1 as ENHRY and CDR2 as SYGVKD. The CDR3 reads CAISDPVGKTYEQYF.

The CDR3 spells CATSTTFGMASTDTQYF. The J gene is TRBJ2-3, the V gene TRBV15. The CDR3 loop spans 17 amino acids. Germline V CDR1 and CDR2: LNHNV, YYDKDF (reference sequence).

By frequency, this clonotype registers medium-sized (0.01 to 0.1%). CDR3 region: CASSAPEWGEQFF. The chain couples TRBV5-1 to TRBJ2-1; TCRdb designates TRBD1, a call that cannot be tested without DNA. CDR1 is SGHRS, CDR2 YFSETQ, per germline. The CDR3 length is 13 residues.

The CDR3 sequence: CAWTPTRQGTTEAFF. The chain joins TRBV30 to TRBJ1-1; TCRdb's D gene call, TRBD1, goes unchecked for lack of DNA. Germline CDR1 is GTSNPN and CDR2 is SVGIG (reference sequence). This CDR3 is built from 15 residues.

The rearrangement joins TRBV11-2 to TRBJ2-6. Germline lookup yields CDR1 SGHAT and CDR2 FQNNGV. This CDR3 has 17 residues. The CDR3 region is CASSLVVRPSGANVLTF.

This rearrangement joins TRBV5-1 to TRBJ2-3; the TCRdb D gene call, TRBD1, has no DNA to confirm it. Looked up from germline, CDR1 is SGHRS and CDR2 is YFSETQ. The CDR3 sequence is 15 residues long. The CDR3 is CASSLVSGVTDTQYF.